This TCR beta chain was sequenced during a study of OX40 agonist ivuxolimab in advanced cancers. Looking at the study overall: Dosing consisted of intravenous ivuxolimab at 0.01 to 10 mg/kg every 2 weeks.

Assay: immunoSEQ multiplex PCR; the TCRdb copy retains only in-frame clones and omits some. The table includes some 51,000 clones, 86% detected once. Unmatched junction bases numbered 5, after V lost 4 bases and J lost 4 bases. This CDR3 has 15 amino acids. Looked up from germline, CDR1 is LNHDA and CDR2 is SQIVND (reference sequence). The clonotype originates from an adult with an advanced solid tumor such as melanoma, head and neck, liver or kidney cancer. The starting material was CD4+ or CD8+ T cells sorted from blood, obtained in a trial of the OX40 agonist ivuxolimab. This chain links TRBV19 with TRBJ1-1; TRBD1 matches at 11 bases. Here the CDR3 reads CASSRGQGAVTEAFF. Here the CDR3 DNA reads TGTGCCAGTAGTAGAGGACAGGGGGCGGTCACTGAAGCTTTCTTT.